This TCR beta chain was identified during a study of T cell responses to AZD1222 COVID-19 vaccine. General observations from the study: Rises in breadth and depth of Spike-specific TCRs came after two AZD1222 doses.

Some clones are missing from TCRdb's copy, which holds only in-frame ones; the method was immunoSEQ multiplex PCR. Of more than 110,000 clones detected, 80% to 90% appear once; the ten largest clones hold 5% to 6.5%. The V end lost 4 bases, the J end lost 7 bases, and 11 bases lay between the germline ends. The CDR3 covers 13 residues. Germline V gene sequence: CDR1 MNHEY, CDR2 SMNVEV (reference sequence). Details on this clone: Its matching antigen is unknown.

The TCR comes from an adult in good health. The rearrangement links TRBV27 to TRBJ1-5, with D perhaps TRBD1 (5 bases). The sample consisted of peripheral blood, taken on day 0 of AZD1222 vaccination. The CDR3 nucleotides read TGTGCCAGCAGTTGGGGGGAAGGACAGCCCCAGCATTTT. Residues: CASSWGEGQPQHF.